Following are 20 T cell receptor beta chains from one sample sequenced in a study of blood T cell repertoires in COVID-19. Data came from immunoSEQ multiplex PCR; TCRdb stores just in-frame clones and leaves some out. Seen here are around 320,000 clones, 90% to 95% observed once, and the top ten hold about 4%. Material: PBMCs or T cells enriched from blood (not recorded which). The receptors were gathered from a woman aged 25 to 39 who had been exposed to COVID-19.

J is TRBJ2-7 and V is TRBV7-6; D is perhaps TRBD2 (6 bases). CDR3 size: 17 residues. Trimming shortened V by 5 bases and J by 8 bases, and 28 bases separated the two germline ends. Germline V lookup: CDR1 SGHVS, CDR2 FNYEAQ. The CDR3 DNA is TGTGCCAGCAGCCCTGACCCGGGGGACTTACTAAATACGAAGCAGTACTTC. This codes for CASSPDPGDLLNTKQYF. Looking up the rest from reference TRBV7-6 and TRBJ2-7 gives the full variable domain: GAGVSQSPRYKVTKRGQDVALRCDPISGHVSLYWYRQALGQGPEFLTYFNYEAQQDKSGLPNDRFSAERPEGSISTLTIQRTEQRDSAMYRCASSPDPGDLLNTKQYFGPGTRLTVT.

In DNA, the CDR3 is TGTGCCAGCAGCCAATATCTGTCAGGGACAGATACGCAGTATTTT. Residues: CASSQYLSGTDTQYF. The chain uses TRBV3-1 (or the pseudogene TRBV3-2) and TRBJ2-3, with a weak D call TRBD1 (5 bases). Germline CDR1 LGHDT, CDR2 YNNKEL (reference sequence). V was shortened by 2 bases and J by 3 bases, with 12 bases between the two germline ends. The CDR3 spans 15 residues.

This chain connects TRBV5-1 to TRBJ2-5, with TRBD2 matching over 8 bases. The CDR3 contains 14 residues. Germline CDR1 SGHRS, CDR2 YFSETQ. V shed 0 bases and J 10 bases; nucleotides not matched to a gene: 8. The chain's CDR3 is CASSLGTSSQVQYF. For the CDR3, the DNA is TGCGCCAGCAGCTTGGGGACTAGCTCCCAGGTCCAGTACTTC.

The chain couples TRBV5-4 to TRBJ1-2; D ambiguous. From germline, CDR1 is SGHNT and CDR2 YYREEE (reference sequence). The germline V and J ends were trimmed by 0 bases and 9 bases, with 12 bases remaining between them. The CDR3 covers 13 residues. CDR3 DNA: TGTGCCAGCAGCTTGGTTCGAGGATCGAGCTACACCTTC. It yields the protein CASSLVRGSSYTF.

This clone has a handful of counts. The chain carries TRBV2 and TRBJ2-2, with D tentatively TRBD2 (6 bases). Trimming took 4 bases from V and 5 from J, leaving 14 bases between them. The CDR3 runs to 15 residues. Per germline, CDR1 SNHLY and CDR2 FYNNEI. The CDR3 DNA sequence: TGTGCCAGCAGTGTGGGGAGTGGGGGGACCGGGGAGCTGTTTTTT. Encoded protein: CASSVGSGGTGELFF.

The V call is TRBV6-2 or TRBV6-3, the J call TRBJ2-7; perhaps TRBD2 as D (5 bases). Trimming removed 4 bases from V and 6 bases from J, with 13 bases in between. CDR3 length: 13 residues. In germline, CDR1 is MNHEY, CDR2 SVGEGT. The CDR3 bases are TGTGCCAGCAGTTCCCAACTAGAGGGCGAGCAGTACTTC. Translation: CASSSQLEGEQYF.

This chain uses TRBV5-1 with TRBJ1-3, with no clear D. The germline V and J ends were trimmed by 4 bases and 2 bases, with 4 bases remaining between them. CDR1 is SGHRS, CDR2 YFSETQ, per germline. The CDR3 length is 12 residues. The CDR3 region is CASSLPGNTIYF. CDR3 nucleotides: TGCGCCAGCAGCCTTCCTGGAAACACCATATATTTT.

The rearrangement links TRBV6-7 to TRBJ1-4, with TRBD1 matching over 9 bases. TRBV6-7 has ORF status, its function being uncertain. The CDR3 is 14 residues long. J lost 7 bases, V lost 9 bases, and 9 bases had no gene match. The CDR3 nucleotides are TGTGCCAGGAAGGGGGACAGGGTAATTGAAAAACTGTTTTTT. Protein sequence: CARKGDRVIEKLFF.

V gene TRBV11-1 combines with J gene TRBJ1-5; no clear D gene. CDR3 length: 13 amino acids. V shed 5 bases and J shed 6 bases, with 11 bases lying between them. CDR1 is SGHAT and CDR2 is FQDESV in the germline V gene (reference sequence). CDR3 in amino acids: CASSPGLGQPQHF. The DNA of the CDR3 is TGTGCCAGCAGCCCGGGATTGGGTCAGCCCCAGCATTTT.

This chain connects TRBV9 to TRBJ1-1; D ambiguous. The CDR3 is made up of 13 amino acids. Germline V gene lookup returns CDR1 SGDLS and CDR2 YYNGEE. V gave up 0 bases and J gave up 8 bases, with 11 bases separating them. The CDR3 here is CASSVGAVPEAFF. The CDR3 bases are TGTGCCAGCAGCGTAGGGGCAGTCCCCGAAGCTTTCTTT.

The rearrangement joins TRBV7-2 to TRBJ2-3; no firm D call. Germline-derived CDR1 and CDR2 are SGHTA and FQGNSA. The CDR3 is made up of 14 amino acids. The V end was cut by 1 base, the J end by 5 bases, with 10 bases between. This chain's CDR3 is CASSLVRVGDTQYF. CDR3 sequence (DNA): TGTGCCAGCAGCTTAGTTCGGGTTGGAGATACGCAGTATTTT. The full variable domain, completed using reference TRBV7-2 and TRBJ2-3, is GAGVSQSPSNKVTEKGKDVELRCDPISGHTALYWYRQSLGQGLEFLIYFQGNSAPDKSGLPSDRFSAERTGGSVSTLTIQRTQQEDSAVYLCASSLVRVGDTQYFGPGTRLTVL.

This chain uses TRBV5-1 with TRBJ1-4; D gene unclear. Trimming took off 2 bases at V and 4 bases at J, with 12 bases between the two ends. CDR3 length: 15 amino acids. Germline CDR1 SGHRS, CDR2 YFSETQ. The CDR3 spells CASSLNLRYNEKLFF. The CDR3 DNA follows: TGCGCCAGCAGCTTAAATCTCCGGTATAATGAAAAACTGTTTTTT.

This clone was found once. J is TRBJ1-3 and V is TRBV6-5; D is unresolved. The CDR3 has 15 residues. CDR1 is MNHEY, CDR2 SVGAGI, per germline. V lost 5 bases to trimming and J lost 0 bases, with 11 bases between them. The CDR3 reads CASSNTADSGNTIYF. The CDR3 bases are TGTGCCAGCAGTAATACAGCCGACTCTGGAAACACCATATATTTT.

This clone appeared a few times. CDR3 protein: CASSLVSGLTDTQYF. In nucleotides, the CDR3 is TGTGCCAGCAGCTTAGTCTCGGGACTCACAGATACGCAGTATTTT. The chain combines TRBV7-9 with TRBJ2-3; tentative D call: TRBD2 (6 bases). Trimming pared 1 base from V and 2 bases from J, leaving 10 bases between. Germline V gives CDR1 SEHNR, CDR2 FQNEAQ (reference sequence). This CDR3 comprises 15 residues.

This clone was observed a handful of times. This chain uses TRBV30 with TRBJ2-6; D is ambiguous. The V gene's germline CDR1 is GTSNPN and CDR2 SVGIG (reference sequence). The CDR3 runs 14 residues. The V end lost 1 base, the J end lost 0 bases, and 4 bases lay between the germline ends. CDR3 nucleotide sequence: TGTGCCTGGAGTGCTCTCTCTGGGGCCAACGTCCTGACTTTC. This translates into CAWSALSGANVLTF.

The chain employs TRBV7-9 and TRBJ1-5, with D perhaps matching TRBD1 (6 bases). The CDR3 has 13 amino acids. Trimming took off 7 bases at V and 0 bases at J, with 7 bases between the two ends. Germline CDR1 is SEHNR and CDR2 is FQNEAQ (reference sequence). The CDR3 spells CASTGDSNQPQHF. The DNA of the CDR3 is TGTGCCAGCACAGGGGATAGCAATCAGCCCCAGCATTTT.

The chain is built from TRBV3-1 (or the pseudogene TRBV3-2) and TRBJ2-3; D perhaps matches TRBD2 (5 bases). CDR3 size: 15 residues. V shed 0 bases and J shed 3 bases, with 10 bases lying between them. Germline V CDR1 and CDR2: LGHDT, YNNKEL (reference sequence). For the CDR3, the DNA is TGTGCCAGCAGCCAAGAAATAGCGTTGACAGATACGCAGTATTTT. Translated, it gives CASSQEIALTDTQYF.

Only one count was recorded for this clone. This chain links TRBV5-1 with TRBJ1-2; 7 nucleotides line up with TRBD1. The germline V gene has CDR1 SGHRS and CDR2 YFSETQ. The CDR3 length is 14 residues. Trimming at V came to 3 bases and at J to 8 bases, leaving 10 bases not matched to a gene. Written as DNA, the CDR3 is TGCGCCAGCAGCTCAACTCGACAGGGCCTCGGCTACACCTTC. This encodes CASSSTRQGLGYTF.

This chain joins TRBV27 and TRBJ2-2; D perhaps matches TRBD1 (5 bases). This CDR3 is built from 13 residues. V shed 0 bases and J shed 6 bases, with 5 bases lying between them. Germline CDR1 reads MNHEY; CDR2 reads SMNVEV (reference sequence). The CDR3 DNA sequence: TGTGCCAGCAGTTTATCGGGGCCCGGGGAGCTGTTTTTT. Its protein is CASSLSGPGELFF.

This clone turned up a few times. This chain uses TRBV28 with TRBJ2-7; 11 nucleotides match TRBD1. The CDR3 runs 14 residues. The V segment lost 8 bases and the J segment 3 bases; nucleotides outside the gene matches: 6. Germline V gives CDR1 MDHEN, CDR2 SYDVKM. This CDR3 is CASLRTGGVYEQYF. The CDR3 nucleotides are TGTGCCAGCCTCAGGACAGGGGGCGTCTACGAGCAGTACTTC. Variable domain in full (rest from reference TRBV28 and TRBJ2-7): DVKVTQSSRYLVKRTGEKVFLECVQDMDHENMFWYRQDPGLGLRLIYFSYDVKMKEKGDIPEGYSVSREKKERFSLILESASTNQTSMYLCASLRTGGVYEQYFGPGTRLTVT.